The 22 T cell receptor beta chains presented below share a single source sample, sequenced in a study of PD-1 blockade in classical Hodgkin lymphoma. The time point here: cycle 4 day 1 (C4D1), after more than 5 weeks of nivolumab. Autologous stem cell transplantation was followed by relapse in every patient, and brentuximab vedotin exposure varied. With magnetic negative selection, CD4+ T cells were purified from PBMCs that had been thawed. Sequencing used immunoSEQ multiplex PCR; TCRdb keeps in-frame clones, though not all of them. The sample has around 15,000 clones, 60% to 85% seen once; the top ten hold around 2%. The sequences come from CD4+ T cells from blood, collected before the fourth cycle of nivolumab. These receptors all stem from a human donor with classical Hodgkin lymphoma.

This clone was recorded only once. The CDR3 nucleotides are TGTGCCAGCAGCTTGACCCTTCTTGGACAGGGGAGTGAAAAACTGTTTTTT. Its protein product is CASSLTLLGQGSEKLFF. The chain links TRBV11-2 to TRBJ1-4; 9 nucleotides line up with TRBD1. Germline-derived CDR1 and CDR2 are SGHAT and FQNNGV. J gave up 7 bases and V 3 bases, and 12 bases lay outside the gene matches. The CDR3 is 17 residues long. Looking up the rest from reference TRBV11-2 and TRBJ1-4 gives the full variable domain: EAGVAQSPRYKIIEKRQSVAFWCNPISGHATLYWYQQILGQGPKLLIQFQNNGVVDDSQLPKDRFSAERLKGVDSTLKIQPAKLEDSAVYLCASSLTLLGQGSEKLFFGSGTQLSVL.

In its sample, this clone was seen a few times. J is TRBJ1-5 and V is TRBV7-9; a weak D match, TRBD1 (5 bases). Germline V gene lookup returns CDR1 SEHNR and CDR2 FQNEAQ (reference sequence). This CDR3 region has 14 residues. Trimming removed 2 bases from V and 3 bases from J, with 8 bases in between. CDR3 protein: CASSLLGTNQPQHF. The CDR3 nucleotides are TGTGCCAGCAGCTTATTAGGGACCAATCAGCCCCAGCATTTT.

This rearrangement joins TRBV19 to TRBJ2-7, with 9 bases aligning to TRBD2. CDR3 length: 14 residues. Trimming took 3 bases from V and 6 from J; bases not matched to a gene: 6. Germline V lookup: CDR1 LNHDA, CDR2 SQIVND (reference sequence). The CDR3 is CASSMAGGALEQYF. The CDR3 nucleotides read TGTGCCAGTAGTATGGCGGGAGGGGCCCTCGAGCAGTACTTC.

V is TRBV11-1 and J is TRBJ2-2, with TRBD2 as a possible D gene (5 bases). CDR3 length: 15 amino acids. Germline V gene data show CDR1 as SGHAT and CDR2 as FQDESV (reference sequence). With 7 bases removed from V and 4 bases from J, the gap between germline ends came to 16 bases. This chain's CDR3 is CASTFTSGTTGELFF. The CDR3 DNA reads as TGTGCCAGCACCTTTACGAGCGGCACCACCGGGGAGCTGTTTTTT.

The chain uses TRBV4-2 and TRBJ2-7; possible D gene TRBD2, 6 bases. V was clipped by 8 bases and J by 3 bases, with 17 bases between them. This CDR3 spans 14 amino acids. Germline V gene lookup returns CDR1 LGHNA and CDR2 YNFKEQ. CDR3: CASAKKRVGYEQYF. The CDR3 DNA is TGTGCCAGCGCAAAAAAGCGGGTGGGCTACGAGCAGTACTTC.

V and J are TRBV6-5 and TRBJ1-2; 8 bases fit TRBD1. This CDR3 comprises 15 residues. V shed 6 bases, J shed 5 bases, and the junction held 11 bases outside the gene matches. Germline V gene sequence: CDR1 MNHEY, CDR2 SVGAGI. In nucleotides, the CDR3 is TGTGCCAGCAGAAAAGACCAGGGGGCGGGGTATGGCTACACCTTC. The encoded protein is CASRKDQGAGYGYTF.

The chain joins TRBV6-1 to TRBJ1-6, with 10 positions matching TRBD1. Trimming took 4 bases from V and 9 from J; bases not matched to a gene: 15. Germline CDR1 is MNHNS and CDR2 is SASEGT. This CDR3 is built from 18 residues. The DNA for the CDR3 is TGTGCCAGCAGTGTCCGGGGACAGGGGTCGAAGGCCGTTTCACCCCTCCACTTT. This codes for CASSVRGQGSKAVSPLHF.

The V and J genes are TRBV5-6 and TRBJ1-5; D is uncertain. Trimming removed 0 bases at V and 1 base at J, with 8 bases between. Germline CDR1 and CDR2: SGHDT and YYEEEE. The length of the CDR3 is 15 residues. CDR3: CASSLETESNQPQHF. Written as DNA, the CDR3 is TGTGCCAGCAGCTTGGAGACGGAAAGCAATCAGCCCCAGCATTTT.

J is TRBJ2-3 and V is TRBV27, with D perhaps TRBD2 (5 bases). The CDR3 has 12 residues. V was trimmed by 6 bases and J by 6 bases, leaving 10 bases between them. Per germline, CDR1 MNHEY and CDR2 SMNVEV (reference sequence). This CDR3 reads CASRLSGDTQYF. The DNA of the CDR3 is TGTGCCAGCAGGCTGTCGGGGGATACGCAGTATTTT.

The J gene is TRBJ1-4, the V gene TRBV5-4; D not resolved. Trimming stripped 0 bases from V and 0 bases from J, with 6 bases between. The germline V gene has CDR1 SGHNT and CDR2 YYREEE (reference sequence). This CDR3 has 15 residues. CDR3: CASSLAAATNEKLFF. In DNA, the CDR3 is TGTGCCAGCAGCTTGGCGGCGGCAACTAATGAAAAACTGTTTTTT.

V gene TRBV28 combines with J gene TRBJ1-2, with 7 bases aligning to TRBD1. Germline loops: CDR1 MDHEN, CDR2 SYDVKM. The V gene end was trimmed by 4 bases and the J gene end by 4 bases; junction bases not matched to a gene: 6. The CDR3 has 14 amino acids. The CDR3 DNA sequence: TGTGCCAGCAGTTCATCGGGACAGCCCTATGGCTACACCTTC. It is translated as CASSSSGQPYGYTF.

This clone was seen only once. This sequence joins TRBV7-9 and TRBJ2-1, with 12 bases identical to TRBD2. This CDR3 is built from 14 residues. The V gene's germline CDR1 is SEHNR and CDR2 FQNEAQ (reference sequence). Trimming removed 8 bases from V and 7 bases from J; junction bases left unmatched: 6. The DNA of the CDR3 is TGTGCCAGCTATCTAGCGGGAGGGGTTAATGAGCAGTTCTTC. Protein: CASYLAGGVNEQFF.

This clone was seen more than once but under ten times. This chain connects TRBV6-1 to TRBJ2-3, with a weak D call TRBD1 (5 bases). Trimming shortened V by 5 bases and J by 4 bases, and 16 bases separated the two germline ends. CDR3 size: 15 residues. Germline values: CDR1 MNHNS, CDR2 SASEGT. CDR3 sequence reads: CASSPRDGVADTQYF. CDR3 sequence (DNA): TGTGCCAGCAGTCCCAGGGATGGAGTAGCAGATACGCAGTATTTT.

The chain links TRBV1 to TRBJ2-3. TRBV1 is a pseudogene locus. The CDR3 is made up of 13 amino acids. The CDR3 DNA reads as TGCACCAGCAGCCGCAGGGACGAGCCTACGCAGTATTTT. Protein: CTSSRRDEPTQYF.

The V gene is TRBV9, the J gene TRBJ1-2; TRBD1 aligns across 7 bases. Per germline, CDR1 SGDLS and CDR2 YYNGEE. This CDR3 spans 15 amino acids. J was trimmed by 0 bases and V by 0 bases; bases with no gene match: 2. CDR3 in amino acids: CASSVEQGPNYGYTF. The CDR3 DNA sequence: TGTGCCAGCAGCGTAGAACAGGGGCCTAACTATGGCTACACCTTC.

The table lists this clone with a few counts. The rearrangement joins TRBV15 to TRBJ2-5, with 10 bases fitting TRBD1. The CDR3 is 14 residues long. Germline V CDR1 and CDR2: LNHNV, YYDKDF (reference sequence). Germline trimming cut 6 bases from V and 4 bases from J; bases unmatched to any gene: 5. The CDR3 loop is CATRSGDRGETQYF. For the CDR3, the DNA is TGTGCCACCAGATCCGGGGACAGGGGAGAGACCCAGTACTTC.

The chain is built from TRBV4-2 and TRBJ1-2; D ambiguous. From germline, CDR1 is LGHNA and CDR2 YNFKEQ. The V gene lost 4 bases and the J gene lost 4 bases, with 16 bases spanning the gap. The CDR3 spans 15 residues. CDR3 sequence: CASSPRTDDPYGYTF. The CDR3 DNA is TGTGCCAGCAGCCCTAGGACCGACGACCCCTATGGCTACACCTTC.

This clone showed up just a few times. The CDR3: CASRTRDTYNSPLHF. The CDR3 nucleotides read TGTGCCAGCAGGACCCGGGACACCTATAATTCACCCCTCCACTTT. V is TRBV5-6 and J is TRBJ1-6; perhaps TRBD1 as D (6 bases). The CDR3 runs 15 residues. Germline CDR1 reads SGHDT; CDR2 reads YYEEEE. The V end was cut by 5 bases, the J end by 2 bases, with 11 bases between. Combining the CDR3 with reference TRBV5-6 and TRBJ1-6 gives the whole variable domain DAGVTQSPTHLIKTRGQQVTLRCSPKSGHDTVSWYQQALGQGPQFIFQYYEEEERQRGNFPDRFSGHQFPNYSSELNVNALLLGDSALYLCASRTRDTYNSPLHFGNGTRLTVT.

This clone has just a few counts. The CDR3 sequence: CASSQDTNTQYF. The CDR3 bases are TGCGCCAGCAGCCAAGACACGAATACGCAGTATTTT. V usage is TRBV4-1 and J usage is TRBJ2-3, with D hard to call. Germline V gives CDR1 MGHRA, CDR2 YSYEKL. The CDR3 totals 12 residues. The V and J ends lost 0 bases and 7 bases respectively, with 5 bases between them.

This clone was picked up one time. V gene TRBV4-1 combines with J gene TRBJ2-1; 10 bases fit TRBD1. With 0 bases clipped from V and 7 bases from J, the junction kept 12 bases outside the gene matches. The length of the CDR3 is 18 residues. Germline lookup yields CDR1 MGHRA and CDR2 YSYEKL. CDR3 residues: CASSQDQRTGGFYNEQFF. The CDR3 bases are TGCGCCAGCAGCCAAGATCAAAGGACAGGGGGTTTCTATAATGAGCAGTTCTTC.

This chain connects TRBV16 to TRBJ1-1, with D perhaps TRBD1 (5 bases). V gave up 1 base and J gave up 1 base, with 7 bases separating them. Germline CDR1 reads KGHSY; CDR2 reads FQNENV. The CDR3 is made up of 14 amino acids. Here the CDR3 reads CASSQLRGNTEAFF. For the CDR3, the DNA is TGTGCCAGCAGCCAATTAAGGGGGAACACTGAAGCTTTCTTT.

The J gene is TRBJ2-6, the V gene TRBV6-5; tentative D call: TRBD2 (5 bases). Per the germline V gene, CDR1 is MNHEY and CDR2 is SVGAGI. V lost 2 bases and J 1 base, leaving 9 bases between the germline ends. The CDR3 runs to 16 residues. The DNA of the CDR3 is TGTGCCAGCAGTTACGGCGAGGGATCTGGGGCCAACGTCCTGACTTTC. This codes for CASSYGEGSGANVLTF.